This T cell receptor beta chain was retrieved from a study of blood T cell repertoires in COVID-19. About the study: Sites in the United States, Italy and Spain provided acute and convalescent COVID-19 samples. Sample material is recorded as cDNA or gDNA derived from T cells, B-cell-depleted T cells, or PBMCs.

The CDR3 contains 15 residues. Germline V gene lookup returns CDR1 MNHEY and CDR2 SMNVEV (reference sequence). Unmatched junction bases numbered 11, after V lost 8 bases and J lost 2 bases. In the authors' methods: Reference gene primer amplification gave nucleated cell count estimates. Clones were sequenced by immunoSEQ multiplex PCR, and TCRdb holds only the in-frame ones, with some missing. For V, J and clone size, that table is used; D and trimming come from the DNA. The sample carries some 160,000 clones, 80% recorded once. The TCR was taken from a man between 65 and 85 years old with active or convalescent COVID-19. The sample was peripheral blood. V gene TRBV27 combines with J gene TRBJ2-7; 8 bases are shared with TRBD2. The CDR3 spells CASGSRAGDTYEQYF. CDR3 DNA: TGTGCCAGCGGGTCGCGAGCGGGAGACACCTACGAGCAGTACTTC.